This T cell receptor (beta chain) was observed in a study of blood T cell repertoires in COVID-19. Study details: Spain, Italy and the United States supplied samples that represented acute and convalescent COVID-19. PBMCs, B-cell-depleted T cells, or T cells provided the cDNA or gDNA that made up the material.

Authors' methods: Scientists estimated how many nucleated cells there were by amplifying reference gene primers. The data were produced by immunoSEQ multiplex PCR, yet TCRdb's version contains in-frame clones alone and is incomplete. V and J calls and clone size are given by that table; D and trimming were obtained from the DNA. The sample yields approximately 210,000 clones, about 83% seen once. Trimming took off 10 bases at V and 3 bases at J, with 15 bases between the two ends. The CDR3 extends over 13 amino acids. CDR1 is SNHLY, CDR2 FYNNEI, per germline. The TCR sequence derives from a woman aged 40 to 55 with active or convalescent COVID-19. The chain couples TRBV2 to TRBJ1-1; D unclear. Source material: peripheral blood. Here the CDR3 reads CATAEDLDTEAFF. CDR3 in DNA: TGTGCCACCGCGGAGGATTTGGACACTGAAGCTTTCTTT.